The present T cell receptor beta chain was sequenced within a study of T cells in Graves' hyperthyroidism and ophthalmopathy. Findings and limits, study-wide: Ophthalmopathy, which appeared later, was predicted by the model a median roughly 6.6 months before onset.

This clonotype was counted many times. Its antigen is as yet unknown. Amplified TCR beta CDR3 regions derived from RNA transcripts. Primed by the HTBI set, a first-round RT-PCR was run on the TCR CDR3. TCRdb independently ran MiXCR on the multiplex PCR reads; one entry per CDR3 protein. The data show more than 45,000 distinct CDR3 sequences, about 50% seen once. This CDR3 is built from 14 residues. V lost 0 bases and J lost 5, with 9 bases in between. Under 3 months was the duration of disease in ophthalmopathy patients, who also had a Clinical Activity Score of at least 3 and a NOSPECS grade of at least 4. Based on clinical symptoms, serum thyroxine and TRAb, thyroid ultrasound and orbital computed tomography, diagnoses were reached.

The clonotype comes from a woman aged 25 to 45 with Graves' ophthalmopathy. The material sequenced was blood. The chain uses TRBV12-3 or TRBV12-4 and TRBJ2-3; tentatively, D is TRBD2 (6 bases). The CDR3 is CASSLAGGGDTQYF. The CDR3 DNA sequence: TGTGCCAGCAGTTTAGCGGGAGGAGGAGATACGCAGTATTTT.